This TCR beta chain was identified in a study of cytomegalovirus exposure and HLA in healthy donors. Overall study findings and caveats: Sequence variants that were highly shared formed a cluster that was likely a sequencing artifact. There were reportedly fewer N-insertions in an Asian-associated ancestry cluster than the roughly 670-donor mean, in a later analysis. For most subjects, TCR beta sequences were reported to predict HLA-A and HLA-B alleles with accuracy. Specific recognition of CMV antigens was confirmed in vitro for three chains (all CMV-associated).

This CDR3 comprises 15 residues. With 0 bases removed from V and 4 bases from J, the gap between germline ends came to 12 bases. Germline V gene data show CDR1 as LNHNV and CDR2 as YYDKDF (reference sequence). Researchers ran the PCR with 60 Vbeta and 13 Jbeta primers. The table came from immunoSEQ multiplex PCR; TCRdb's copy has only in-frame clones and leaves some out. The data show about 110,000 clones, with roughly 85% seen just once and roughly a fifth held by the top ten. Worth noting for this clone: The target antigen is unknown.

Sample: PBMCs. The sequence was collected from a man aged 30 to 39 in good health and CMV-seropositive. The gene calls are TRBV15 and TRBJ2-5; TRBD2 might be the D (7 bases). The CDR3 sequence: CATSRDAGAGETQYF. The DNA for the CDR3 is TGTGCCACCAGCAGAGATGCGGGGGCGGGAGAGACCCAGTACTTC.